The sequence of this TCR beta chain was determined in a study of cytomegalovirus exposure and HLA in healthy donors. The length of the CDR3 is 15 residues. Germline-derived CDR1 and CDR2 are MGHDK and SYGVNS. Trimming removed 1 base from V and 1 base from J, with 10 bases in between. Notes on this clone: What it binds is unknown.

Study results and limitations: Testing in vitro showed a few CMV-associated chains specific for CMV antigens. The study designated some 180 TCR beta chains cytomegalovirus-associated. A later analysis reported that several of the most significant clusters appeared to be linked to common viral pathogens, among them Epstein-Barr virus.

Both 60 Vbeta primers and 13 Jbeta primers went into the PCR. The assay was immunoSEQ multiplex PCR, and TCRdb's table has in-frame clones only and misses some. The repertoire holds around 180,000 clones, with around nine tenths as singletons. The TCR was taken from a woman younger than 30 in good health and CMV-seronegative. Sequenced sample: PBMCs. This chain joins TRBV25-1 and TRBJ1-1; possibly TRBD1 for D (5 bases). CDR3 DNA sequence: TGTGCCAGCAGTGAATGGCAGGGAGGGAACACTGAAGCTTTCTTT. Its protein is CASSEWQGGNTEAFF.